This entry features one TCR beta chain sequence. The V and J ends lost 4 bases and 5 bases respectively, with 9 bases between them. The CDR3 is 13 amino acids. Germline CDR1 and CDR2: SGHNT and YENEEA. Here immunoSEQ multiplex PCR was the method, and the copy in TCRdb shows in-frame clones only, minus some. The sample yields over 100,000 clones, more than 80% seen once. This sample was taken from a study of radiotherapy plus CTLA-4 blockade in lung cancer. Study-level information: Disease control reached under 35%, with objective responses in roughly 17%.

This clonotype was obtained from a human donor with non-small cell lung cancer that progressed on radiotherapy plus ipilimumab. This material consisted of peripheral blood, taken from a patient treated with radiotherapy plus ipilimumab. This chain joins TRBV11-3 and TRBJ1-5; tentatively, D is TRBD1 (5 bases). The CDR3 DNA reads TGTGCCAGCAGCTCCGGGACGGATCAGCCCCAGCATTTT. It yields the protein CASSSGTDQPQHF.